This T cell receptor beta chain was identified in a study of T-cell reconstitution after alpha-beta-depleted transplantation in children. The length of the CDR3 is 12 residues. TCRbeta library preparation incorporated unique molecular identifiers. TCRdb called the PCR reads again in MiXCR, with one record for every CDR3 protein. The sample lists about 210,000 distinct CDR3 sequences, over 15% seen once, with around 44% in the top ten. This TCR derives from a male patient aged 2-15 years who had a stem cell transplant for acute lymphoblastic leukemia, so the T cells may come from the graft donor. The material sequenced was PBMCs, mostly from graft donor cells, taken 360 days after TCRalphabeta/CD19-depleted stem cell transplant. The gene calls are TRBV21-1 and TRBJ1-5; the tabulated D call, TRBD1, remains unverified against the DNA. TRBV21-1 is a listed pseudogene. In DNA form, the CDR3 reads TGTGCCAGCCTCCCAGGGTATCAGCCCCAGCATTTT. Amino acids: CASLPGYQPQHF.